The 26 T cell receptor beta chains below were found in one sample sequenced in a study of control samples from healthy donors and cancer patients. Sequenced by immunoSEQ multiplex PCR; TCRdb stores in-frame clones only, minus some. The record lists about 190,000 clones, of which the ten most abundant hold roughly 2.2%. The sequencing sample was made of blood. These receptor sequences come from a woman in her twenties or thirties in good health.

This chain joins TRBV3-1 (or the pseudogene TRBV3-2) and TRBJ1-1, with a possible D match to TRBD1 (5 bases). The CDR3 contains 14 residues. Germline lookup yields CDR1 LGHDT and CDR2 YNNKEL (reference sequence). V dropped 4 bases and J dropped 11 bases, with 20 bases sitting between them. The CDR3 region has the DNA TGTGCCAGCAGCCCCCAATCGGGGCAGGGCCACGCTTTCTTT. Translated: CASSPQSGQGHAFF.

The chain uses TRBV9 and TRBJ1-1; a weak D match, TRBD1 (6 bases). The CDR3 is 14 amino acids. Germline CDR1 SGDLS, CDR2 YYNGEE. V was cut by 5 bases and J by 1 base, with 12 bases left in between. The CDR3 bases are TGTGCCAGCAGTCCACAGGGTCCGAACACTGAAGCTTTCTTT. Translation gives CASSPQGPNTEAFF.

The CDR3 sequence is CASSPRGQGDSYEQYF. CDR3 nucleotides: TGTGCCAGCAGCCCGAGAGGACAGGGAGATTCCTACGAGCAGTACTTC. The V and J genes are TRBV4-2 and TRBJ2-7, with TRBD1 matching 8 bases. CDR1 and CDR2 from the germline V gene are LGHNA and YNFKEQ. V gave up 4 bases and J gave up 1 base; unmatched junction bases: 9. The CDR3 has 16 residues.

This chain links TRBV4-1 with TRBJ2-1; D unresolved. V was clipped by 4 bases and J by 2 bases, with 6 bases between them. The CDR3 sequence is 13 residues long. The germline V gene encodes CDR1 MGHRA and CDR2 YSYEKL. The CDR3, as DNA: TGCGCCAGCAGCCTAACTACCTACAATGAGCAGTTCTTC. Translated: CASSLTTYNEQFF.

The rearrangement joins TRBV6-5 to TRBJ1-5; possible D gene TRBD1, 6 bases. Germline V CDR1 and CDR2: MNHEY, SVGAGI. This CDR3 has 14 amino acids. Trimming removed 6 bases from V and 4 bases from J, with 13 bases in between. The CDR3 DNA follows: TGTGCCAGCAGCCCAGGGGTAGGTAATCAGCCCCAGCATTTT. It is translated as CASSPGVGNQPQHF.

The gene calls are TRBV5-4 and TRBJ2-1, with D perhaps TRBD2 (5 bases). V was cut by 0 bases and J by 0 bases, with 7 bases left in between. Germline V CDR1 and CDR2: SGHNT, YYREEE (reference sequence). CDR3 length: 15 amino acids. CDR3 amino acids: CASSLDGNSYNEQFF. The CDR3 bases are TGTGCCAGCAGCTTGGACGGGAACTCCTACAATGAGCAGTTCTTC.

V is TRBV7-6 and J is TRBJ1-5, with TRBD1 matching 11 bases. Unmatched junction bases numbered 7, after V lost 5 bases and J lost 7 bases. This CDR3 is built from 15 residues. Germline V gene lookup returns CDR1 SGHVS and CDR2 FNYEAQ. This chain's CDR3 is CASSLWTGGMQPQHF. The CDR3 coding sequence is TGTGCCAGCAGCCTCTGGACAGGGGGCATGCAGCCCCAGCATTTT.

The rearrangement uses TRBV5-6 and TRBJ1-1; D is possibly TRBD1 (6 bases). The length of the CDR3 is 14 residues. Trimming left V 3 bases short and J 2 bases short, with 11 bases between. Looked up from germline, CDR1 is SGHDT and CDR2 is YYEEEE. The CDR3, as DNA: TGTGCCAGCAGCTGGACAGCTACAAACACTGAAGCTTTCTTT. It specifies CASSWTATNTEAFF.

CDR3 sequence: CASRLLDRSYGYTF. The CDR3 coding sequence is TGTGCCAGTAGACTTCTGGACAGGAGTTATGGCTACACCTTC. The chain joins TRBV19 to TRBJ1-2; 7 bases are shared with TRBD1. Trimming removed 6 bases from V and 5 bases from J; junction bases left unmatched: 9. This CDR3 region has 14 residues. Germline V gene data show CDR1 as LNHDA and CDR2 as SQIVND (reference sequence). The full variable domain, its missing parts supplied by reference TRBV19 and TRBJ1-2, is DGGITQSPKYLFRKEGQNVTLSCEQNLNHDAMYWYRQDPGQGLRLIYYSQIVNDFQKGDIAEGYSVSREKKESFPLTVTSAQKNPTAFYLCASRLLDRSYGYTFGSGTRLTVV.

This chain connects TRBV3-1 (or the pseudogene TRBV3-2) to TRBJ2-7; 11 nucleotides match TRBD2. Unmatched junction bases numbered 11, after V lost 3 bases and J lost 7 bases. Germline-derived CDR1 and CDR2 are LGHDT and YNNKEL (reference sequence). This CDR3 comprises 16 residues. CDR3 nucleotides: TGTGCCAGCAGCCAGGGCCGACTAGCGGGAATCGAGGAGCAGTACTTC. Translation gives CASSQGRLAGIEEQYF.

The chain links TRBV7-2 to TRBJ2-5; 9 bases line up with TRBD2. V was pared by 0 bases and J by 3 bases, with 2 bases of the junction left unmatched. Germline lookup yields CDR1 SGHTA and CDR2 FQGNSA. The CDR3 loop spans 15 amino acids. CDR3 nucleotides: TGTGCCAGCAGCTTAGCGGGGACTAGCAAAGAGACCCAGTACTTC. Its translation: CASSLAGTSKETQYF. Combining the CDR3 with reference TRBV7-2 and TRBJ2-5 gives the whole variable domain GAGVSQSPSNKVTEKGKDVELRCDPISGHTALYWYRQSLGQGLEFLIYFQGNSAPDKSGLPSDRFSAERTGGSVSTLTIQRTQQEDSAVYLCASSLAGTSKETQYFGPGTRLLVL.

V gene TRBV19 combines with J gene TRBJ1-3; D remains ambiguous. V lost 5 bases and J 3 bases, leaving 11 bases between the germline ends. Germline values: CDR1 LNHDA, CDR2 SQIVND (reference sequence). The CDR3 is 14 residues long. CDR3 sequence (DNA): TGTGCCAGTAGTGTCTACTCTGGTGGAAACACCATATATTTT. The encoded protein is CASSVYSGGNTIYF.

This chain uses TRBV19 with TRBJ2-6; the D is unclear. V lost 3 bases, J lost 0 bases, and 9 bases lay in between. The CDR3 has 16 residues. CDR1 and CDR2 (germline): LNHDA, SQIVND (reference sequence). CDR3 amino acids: CASSILESSGANVLTF. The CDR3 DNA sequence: TGTGCCAGTAGTATTCTTGAGTCCTCTGGGGCCAACGTCCTGACTTTC.

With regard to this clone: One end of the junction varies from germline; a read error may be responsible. The CDR3 loop is CTSSQVLDQPQHF. In DNA form, the CDR3 reads TGTACCAGCAGCCAAGTTTTGGATCAGCCCCAGCATTTT. This chain uses TRBV14 with TRBJ1-5; D is unclear. The CDR3 has 13 amino acids. The V gene's germline CDR1 is SGHDN and CDR2 FVKESK. The entire variable domain, with the rest obtained from reference TRBV14 and TRBJ1-5, is as follows: EAGVTQFPSHSVIEKGQTVTLRCDPISGHDNLYWYRRVMGKEIKFLLHFVKESKQDESGMPNNRFLAERTGGTYSTLKVQPAELEDSGVYFCTSSQVLDQPQHFGDGTRLSIL.

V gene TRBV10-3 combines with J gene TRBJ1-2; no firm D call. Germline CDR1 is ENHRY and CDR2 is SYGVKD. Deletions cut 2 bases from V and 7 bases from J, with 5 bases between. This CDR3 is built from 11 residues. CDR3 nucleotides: TGTGCCATCAGTGAGGGGAGTGGCTACACCTTC. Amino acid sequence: CAISEGSGYTF.

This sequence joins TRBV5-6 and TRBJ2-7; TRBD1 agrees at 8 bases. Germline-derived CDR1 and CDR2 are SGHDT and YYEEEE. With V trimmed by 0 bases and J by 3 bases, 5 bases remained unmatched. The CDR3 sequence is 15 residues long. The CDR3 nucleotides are TGTGCCAGCAGCTTGGGGGACAGGATGGGCTACGAGCAGTACTTC. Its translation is CASSLGDRMGYEQYF.

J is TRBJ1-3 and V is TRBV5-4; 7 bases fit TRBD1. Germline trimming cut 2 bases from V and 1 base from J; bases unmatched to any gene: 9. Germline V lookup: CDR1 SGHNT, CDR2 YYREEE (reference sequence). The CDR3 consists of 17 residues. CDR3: CASSFGLTGVSGNTIYF. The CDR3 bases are TGTGCCAGCAGCTTCGGTCTTACAGGGGTATCTGGAAACACCATATATTTT.

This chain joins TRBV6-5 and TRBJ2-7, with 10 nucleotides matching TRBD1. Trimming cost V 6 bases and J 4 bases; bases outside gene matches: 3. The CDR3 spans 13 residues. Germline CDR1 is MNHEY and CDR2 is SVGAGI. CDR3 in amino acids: CASRRDRGYEQYF. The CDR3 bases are TGTGCCAGCAGAAGGGACAGGGGTTACGAGCAGTACTTC.

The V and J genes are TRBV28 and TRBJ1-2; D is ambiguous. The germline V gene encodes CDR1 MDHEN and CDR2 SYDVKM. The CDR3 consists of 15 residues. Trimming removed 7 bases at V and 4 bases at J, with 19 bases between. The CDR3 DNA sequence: TGTGCCAGCACCCACGGATCAGGTACTTTCTATGGCTACACCTTC. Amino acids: CASTHGSGTFYGYTF.

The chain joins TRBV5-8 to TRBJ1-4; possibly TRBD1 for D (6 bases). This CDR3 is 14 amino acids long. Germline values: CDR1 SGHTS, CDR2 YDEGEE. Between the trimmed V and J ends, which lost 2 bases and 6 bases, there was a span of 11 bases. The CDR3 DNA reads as TGTGCCAGCAGCTTCGGGGGCGGCTATGAAAAACTGTTTTTT. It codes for CASSFGGGYEKLFF. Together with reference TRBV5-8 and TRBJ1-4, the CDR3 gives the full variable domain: EAGVTQSPTHLIKTRGQQATLRCSPISGHTSVYWYQQALGLGLQFLLWYDEGEERNRGNFPPRFSGRQFPNYSSELNVNALELEDSALYLCASSFGGGYEKLFFGSGTQLSVL.

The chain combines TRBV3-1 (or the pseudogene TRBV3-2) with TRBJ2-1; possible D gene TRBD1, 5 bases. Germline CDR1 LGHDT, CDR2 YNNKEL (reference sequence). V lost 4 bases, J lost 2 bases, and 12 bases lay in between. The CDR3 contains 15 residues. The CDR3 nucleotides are TGTGCCAGCAGCCCCCAGACACAGGCCTACAATGAGCAGTTCTTC. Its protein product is CASSPQTQAYNEQFF.

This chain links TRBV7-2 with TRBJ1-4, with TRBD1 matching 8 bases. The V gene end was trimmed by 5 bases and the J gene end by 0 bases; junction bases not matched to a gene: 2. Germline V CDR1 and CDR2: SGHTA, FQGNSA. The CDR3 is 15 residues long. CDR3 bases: TGTGCCAGCAGCGTACAGGGGGCAACTAATGAAAAACTGTTTTTT. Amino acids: CASSVQGATNEKLFF.

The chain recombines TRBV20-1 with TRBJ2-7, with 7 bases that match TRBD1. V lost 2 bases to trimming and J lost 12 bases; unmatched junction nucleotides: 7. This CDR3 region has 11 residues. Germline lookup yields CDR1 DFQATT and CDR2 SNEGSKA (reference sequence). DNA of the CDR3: TGCAGTGCTAGATGGGACAGCAAGCGGTACTTC. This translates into CSARWDSKRYF.

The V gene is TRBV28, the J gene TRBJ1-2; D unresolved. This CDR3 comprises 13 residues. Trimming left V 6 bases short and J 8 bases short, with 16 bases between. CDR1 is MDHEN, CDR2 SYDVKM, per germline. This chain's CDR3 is CASSQTVLGGYTF. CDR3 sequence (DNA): TGTGCCAGCAGCCAAACGGTTCTAGGGGGCTACACCTTC.

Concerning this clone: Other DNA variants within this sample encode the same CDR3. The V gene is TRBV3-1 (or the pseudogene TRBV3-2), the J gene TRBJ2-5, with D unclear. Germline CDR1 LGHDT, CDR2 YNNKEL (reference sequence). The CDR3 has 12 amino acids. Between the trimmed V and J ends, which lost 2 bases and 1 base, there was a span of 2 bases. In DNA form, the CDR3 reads TGTGCCAGCAGCCAAATCCAAGAGACCCAGTACTTC. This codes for CASSQIQETQYF.

The CDR3 nucleotides read TGTGCCAGCAGCTCAGGGTTTTCTGGAAACACCATATATTTT. This translates into CASSSGFSGNTIYF. V and J are TRBV2 and TRBJ1-3; D perhaps matches TRBD1 (5 bases). The CDR3 is 14 residues long. V lost 6 bases and J 1 base, leaving 10 bases between the germline ends. CDR1 is SNHLY and CDR2 is FYNNEI in the germline V gene.